These T cell receptor beta chains were read from a single sample in a study of shared clonotypes between healthy human individuals. Data came from immunoSEQ multiplex PCR; TCRdb stores just in-frame clones and leaves some out. The table lists 660,000 or so clones, around 96% of them singletons. Sequencing was carried out using naive CD8+ T cells sorted from blood. These receptors were collected from a young woman in good health. CDR3s include the opening cysteine and the closing phenylalanine or tryptophan.

cdr3_aa,v_call,j_call
CASSPGTSGNNEQFF,TRBV27,TRBJ2-1
CASSYQPEPYGYTF,TRBV6-5,TRBJ1-2
CASSLLGRYEQYF,TRBV28,TRBJ2-7
CATPRAGGSPLHF,TRBV6-4,TRBJ1-6
CASSVAIFTEAFF,TRBV9,TRBJ1-1
CASSITGTGGYEQYF,TRBV19,TRBJ2-7
CASSLRLAGEQFF,TRBV13,TRBJ2-1
CASSSGIREQFF,TRBV7-9,TRBJ2-1
CASSWRRYNEQFF,TRBV27,TRBJ2-1
CASSRYPGQGLNEQFF,TRBV14,TRBJ2-1